These 11 T cell receptor beta chains were sequenced from one sample in a study of Ad26.COV2.S vaccination and SARS-CoV-2 variants. Produced via immunoSEQ multiplex PCR; TCRdb's table is partial and in-frame only. The sample holds roughly 700,000 clones, around 92% seen once. The sample's treatment: 15 to 20 received Ad26.COV2.S at low or high dose, single or two shots; five or six received placebo; per-sample allocation not given. Following the first vaccine or placebo injection, samples were taken on day 63. The sample here was peripheral blood, taken in a trial of Ad26.COV2.S vaccine versus placebo. The receptors were gathered from a person aged 18-65 years who received the Ad26.COV2.S COVID-19 vaccine or a placebo.

The genes are TRBV30 and TRBJ1-6; D not certain. This CDR3 region has 9 residues. The V gene lost 5 bases and the J gene lost 11 bases, with 4 bases spanning the gap. The V gene's germline CDR1 is GTSNPN and CDR2 SVGIG (reference sequence). The CDR3 sequence: CAWGPPLHF. CDR3 nucleotide sequence: TGTGCCTGGGGGCCACCCCTCCACTTT.

V usage is TRBV19 and J usage is TRBJ2-3; TRBD1 matches 9 bases. V lost 5 bases and J lost 5; bases outside the gene matches: 2. The CDR3 totals 13 residues. The V gene's germline CDR1 is LNHDA and CDR2 SQIVND (reference sequence). As DNA, the CDR3 is TGTGCCAGTAGTGGACAGGGGAGAGATACGCAGTATTTT. Translating it yields CASSGQGRDTQYF.

In the case of this clone: Other DNA sequences in the sample encode the same CDR3. This chain uses TRBV5-4 with TRBJ1-3; no firm D call. The CDR3 length is 15 residues. Germline assignment: CDR1 SGHNT and CDR2 YYREEE (reference sequence). Deletions cut 0 bases from V and 0 bases from J, with 7 bases between. CDR3 region: CASSLGSGSGNTIYF. In nucleotides, the CDR3 is TGTGCCAGCAGCTTGGGGTCAGGCTCTGGAAACACCATATATTTT.

This clone was found a few times. The sample holds other DNA sequences that translate to the same CDR3. The V and J genes are TRBV6-5 and TRBJ2-7; D might be TRBD1 (5 bases). Trimming removed 2 bases at V and 4 bases at J, with 6 bases between. From germline, CDR1 is MNHEY and CDR2 SVGAGI. The CDR3 is 12 residues long. The CDR3 sequence is CASSYDSYEQYF. Here the CDR3 DNA reads TGTGCCAGCAGTTACGACAGTTACGAGCAGTACTTC.

This sequence joins TRBV18 and TRBJ2-3; D is unresolved. The V end lost 3 bases, the J end lost 1 base, and 11 bases lay between the germline ends. This CDR3 spans 15 amino acids. Germline lookup yields CDR1 KGHSH and CDR2 LQKENI. The CDR3 spells CASSPSLSGTDTQYF. CDR3 sequence (DNA): TGTGCCAGCTCACCCTCCCTTTCGGGCACAGATACGCAGTATTTT.

The chain has TRBV6-2 or TRBV6-3 and TRBJ2-2, with D perhaps matching TRBD1 (5 bases). Germline V lookup: CDR1 MNHEY, CDR2 SVGEGT. The V end lost 3 bases, the J end lost 5 bases, and 10 bases lay between the germline ends. The CDR3 runs 14 residues. The chain's CDR3 is CASSYRGRTGELFF. The CDR3 coding sequence is TGTGCCAGCAGTTATAGGGGCCGGACCGGGGAGCTGTTTTTT.

The chain recombines TRBV18 with TRBJ2-1; tentatively, D is TRBD1 (7 bases). Germline assignment: CDR1 KGHSH and CDR2 LQKENI. The ends were cut back, 5 bases at V and 9 bases at J, with 32 bases in the middle. The CDR3 has 19 amino acids. This CDR3 is CASSSQGGGSLSGTVEQFF. The DNA for the CDR3 is TGTGCCAGCTCATCCCAGGGGGGCGGCTCCCTTTCAGGGACCGTTGAGCAGTTCTTC.

The rearrangement links TRBV2 to TRBJ2-1; 16 nucleotides line up with TRBD2. Trimming removed 6 bases from V and 6 bases from J; junction bases left unmatched: 11. Germline assignment: CDR1 SNHLY and CDR2 FYNNEI. This CDR3 has 18 residues. The CDR3 region is CASRAGLAGGPGLNEQFF. CDR3 bases: TGTGCCAGCAGGGCGGGACTAGCGGGAGGGCCGGGGCTCAATGAGCAGTTCTTC.

The V call is TRBV5-5, the J call TRBJ2-7, with D perhaps matching TRBD1 (5 bases). The CDR3 loop spans 13 amino acids. The germline V gene encodes CDR1 SGHKS and CDR2 YYEKEE (reference sequence). V lost 5 bases, J lost 2 bases, and 11 bases lay in between. CDR3 sequence (DNA): TGTGCCAGCAGGCAGACAGCCGCCTACGAGCAGTACTTC. Amino acids: CASRQTAAYEQYF.

The chain combines TRBV6-1 with TRBJ1-2; D not certain. This CDR3 region has 16 residues. The V and J ends lost 3 bases and 4 bases respectively, with 18 bases between them. Germline CDR1 MNHNS, CDR2 SASEGT. In nucleotides, the CDR3 is TGTGCCAGCAGTGAGGATACCACGTCACGCAGCTATGGCTACACCTTC. Protein sequence: CASSEDTTSRSYGYTF.

This chain connects TRBV27 to TRBJ2-7; 10 nucleotides agree with TRBD1. Per the germline V gene, CDR1 is MNHEY and CDR2 is SMNVEV (reference sequence). V shed 6 bases and J 2 bases; nucleotides not matched to a gene: 4. The CDR3 extends over 14 amino acids. CDR3 protein: CASRFGQGAYEQYF. CDR3 bases: TGTGCCAGCAGATTTGGACAGGGGGCCTACGAGCAGTACTTC.